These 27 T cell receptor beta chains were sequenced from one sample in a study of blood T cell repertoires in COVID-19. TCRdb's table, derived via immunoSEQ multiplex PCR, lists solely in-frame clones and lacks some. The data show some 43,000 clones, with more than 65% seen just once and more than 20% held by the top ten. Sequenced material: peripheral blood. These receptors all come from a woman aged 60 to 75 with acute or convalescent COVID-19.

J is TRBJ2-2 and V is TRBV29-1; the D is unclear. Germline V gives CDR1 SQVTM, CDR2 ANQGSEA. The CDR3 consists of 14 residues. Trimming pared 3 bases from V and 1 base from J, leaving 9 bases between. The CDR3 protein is CSVEYRRNTGELFF. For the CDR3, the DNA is TGCAGCGTTGAGTACAGACGGAACACCGGGGAGCTGTTTTTT.

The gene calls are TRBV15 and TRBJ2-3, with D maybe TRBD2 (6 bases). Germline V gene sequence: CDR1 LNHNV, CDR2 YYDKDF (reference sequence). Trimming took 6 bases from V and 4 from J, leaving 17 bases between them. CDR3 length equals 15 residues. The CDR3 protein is CATSLLRGSADTQYF. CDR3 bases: TGTGCCACCAGTCTCCTTCGGGGGTCGGCAGATACGCAGTATTTT.

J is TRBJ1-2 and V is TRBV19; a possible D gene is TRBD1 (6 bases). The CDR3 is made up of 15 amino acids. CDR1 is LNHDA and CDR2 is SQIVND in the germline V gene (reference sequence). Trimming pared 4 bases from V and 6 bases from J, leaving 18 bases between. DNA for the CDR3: TGTGCCAGTAGTACCCGCGGCCTAGGGGGAAATGGCTACACCTTC. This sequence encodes CASSTRGLGGNGYTF. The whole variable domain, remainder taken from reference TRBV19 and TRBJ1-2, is DGGITQSPKYLFRKEGQNVTLSCEQNLNHDAMYWYRQDPGQGLRLIYYSQIVNDFQKGDIAEGYSVSREKKESFPLTVTSAQKNPTAFYLCASSTRGLGGNGYTFGSGTRLTVV.

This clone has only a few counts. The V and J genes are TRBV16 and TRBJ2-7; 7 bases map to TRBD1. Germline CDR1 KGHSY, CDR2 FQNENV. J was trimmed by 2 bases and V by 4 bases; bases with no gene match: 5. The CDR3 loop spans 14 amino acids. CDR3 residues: CASSLLGQTYEQYF. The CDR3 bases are TGTGCCAGCAGCCTTCTGGGACAGACCTACGAGCAGTACTTC.

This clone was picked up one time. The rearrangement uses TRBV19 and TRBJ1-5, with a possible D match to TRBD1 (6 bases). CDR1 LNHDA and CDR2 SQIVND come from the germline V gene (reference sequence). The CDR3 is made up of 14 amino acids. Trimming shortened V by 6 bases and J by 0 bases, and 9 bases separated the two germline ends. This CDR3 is CASRRTDSNQPQHF. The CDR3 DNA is TGTGCCAGTAGGAGGACAGATAGCAATCAGCCCCAGCATTTT. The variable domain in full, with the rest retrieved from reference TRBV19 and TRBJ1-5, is DGGITQSPKYLFRKEGQNVTLSCEQNLNHDAMYWYRQDPGQGLRLIYYSQIVNDFQKGDIAEGYSVSREKKESFPLTVTSAQKNPTAFYLCASRRTDSNQPQHFGDGTRLSIL.

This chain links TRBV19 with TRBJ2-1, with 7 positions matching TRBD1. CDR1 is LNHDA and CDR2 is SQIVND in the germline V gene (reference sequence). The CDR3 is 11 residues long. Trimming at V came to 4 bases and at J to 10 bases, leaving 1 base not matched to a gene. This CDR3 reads CASSTQGEQFF. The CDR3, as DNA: TGTGCCAGTAGTACACAGGGGGAGCAGTTCTTC.

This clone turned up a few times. The CDR3 bases are TGTGCCAGCAGAGATAACAGGAACCTCTATGGCTACACCTTC. Protein product: CASRDNRNLYGYTF. This chain uses TRBV27 with TRBJ1-2; D perhaps matches TRBD1 (5 bases). The CDR3 totals 14 residues. Germline CDR1 is MNHEY and CDR2 is SMNVEV (reference sequence). V was pared by 6 bases and J by 4 bases, with 15 bases between.

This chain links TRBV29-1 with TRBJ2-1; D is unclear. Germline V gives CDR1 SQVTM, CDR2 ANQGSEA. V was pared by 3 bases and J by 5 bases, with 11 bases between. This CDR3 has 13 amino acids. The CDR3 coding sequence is TGCAGCGTTGATGACGTCGGAGACAATGAGCAGTTCTTC. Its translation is CSVDDVGDNEQFF.

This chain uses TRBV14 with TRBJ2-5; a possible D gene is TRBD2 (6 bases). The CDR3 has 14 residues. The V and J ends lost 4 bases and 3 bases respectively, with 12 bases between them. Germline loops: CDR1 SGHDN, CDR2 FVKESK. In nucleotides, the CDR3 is TGTGCCAGCAGCCCGGGAGTTTCTAAAGAGACCCAGTACTTC. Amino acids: CASSPGVSKETQYF.

CDR3 bases: TGTGCCAGCAGCTTAGGGGCGGGCGATGAGCAGTTCTTC. Its protein is CASSLGAGDEQFF. The gene calls are TRBV11-2 and TRBJ2-1, with a possible D match to TRBD2 (5 bases). The CDR3 contains 13 residues. Germline lookup yields CDR1 SGHAT and CDR2 FQNNGV. Trimming stripped 1 base from V and 8 bases from J, with 9 bases between.

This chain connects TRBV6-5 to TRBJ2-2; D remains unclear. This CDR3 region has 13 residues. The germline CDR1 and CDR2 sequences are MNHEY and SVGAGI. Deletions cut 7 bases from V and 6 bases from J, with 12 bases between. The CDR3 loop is CASNSLEAGELFF. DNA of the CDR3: TGTGCCAGCAACTCCCTAGAGGCCGGGGAGCTGTTTTTT.

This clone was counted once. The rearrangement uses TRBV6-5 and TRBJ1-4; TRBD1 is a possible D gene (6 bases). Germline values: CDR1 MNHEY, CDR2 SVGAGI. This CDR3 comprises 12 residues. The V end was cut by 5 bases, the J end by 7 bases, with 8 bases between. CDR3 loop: CASSHRVEKLFF. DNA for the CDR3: TGTGCCAGCAGTCACAGGGTTGAAAAACTGTTTTTT.

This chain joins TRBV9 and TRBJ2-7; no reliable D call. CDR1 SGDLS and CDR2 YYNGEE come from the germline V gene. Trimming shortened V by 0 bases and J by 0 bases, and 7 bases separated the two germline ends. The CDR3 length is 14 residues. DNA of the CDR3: TGTGCCAGCAGCGTAGGGCTTGTCTCCTACGAGCAGTACTTC. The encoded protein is CASSVGLVSYEQYF.

CDR3: CASSIVGGPYEQYF. CDR3 sequence (DNA): TGTGCCAGTAGTATTGTGGGAGGCCCCTACGAGCAGTACTTC. The J gene is TRBJ2-7, the V gene TRBV19; a weak D match, TRBD2 (6 bases). Trimming removed 3 bases at V and 2 bases at J, with 11 bases between. Germline CDR1 LNHDA, CDR2 SQIVND (reference sequence). The CDR3 has 14 amino acids.

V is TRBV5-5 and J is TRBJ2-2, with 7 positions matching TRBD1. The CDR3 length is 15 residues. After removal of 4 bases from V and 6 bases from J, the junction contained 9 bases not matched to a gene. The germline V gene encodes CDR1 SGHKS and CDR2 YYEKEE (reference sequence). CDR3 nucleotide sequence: TGTGCCAGCAGCCCGGATGGCAGGGGGTCCGGGGAGCTGTTTTTT. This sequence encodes CASSPDGRGSGELFF.

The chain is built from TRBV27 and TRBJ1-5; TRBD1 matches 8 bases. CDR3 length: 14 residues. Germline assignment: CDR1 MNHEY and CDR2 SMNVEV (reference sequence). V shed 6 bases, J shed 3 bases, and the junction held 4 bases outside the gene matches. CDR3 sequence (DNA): TGTGCCAGCAGCAGGACAGGGTTCAATCAGCCCCAGCATTTT. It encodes CASSRTGFNQPQHF.

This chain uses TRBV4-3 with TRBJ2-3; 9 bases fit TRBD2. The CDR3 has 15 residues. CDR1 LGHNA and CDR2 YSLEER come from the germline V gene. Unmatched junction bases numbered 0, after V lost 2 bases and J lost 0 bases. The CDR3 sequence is CASSQLAGSTDTQYF. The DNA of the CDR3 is TGCGCCAGCAGCCAACTAGCGGGGAGCACAGATACGCAGTATTTT.

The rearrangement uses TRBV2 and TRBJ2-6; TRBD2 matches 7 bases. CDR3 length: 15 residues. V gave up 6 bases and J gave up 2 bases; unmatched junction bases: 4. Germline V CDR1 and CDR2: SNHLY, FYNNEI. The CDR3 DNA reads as TGTGCCAGCAGACAAGGACTAGCTGGGGCCAACGTCCTGACTTTC. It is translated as CASRQGLAGANVLTF.

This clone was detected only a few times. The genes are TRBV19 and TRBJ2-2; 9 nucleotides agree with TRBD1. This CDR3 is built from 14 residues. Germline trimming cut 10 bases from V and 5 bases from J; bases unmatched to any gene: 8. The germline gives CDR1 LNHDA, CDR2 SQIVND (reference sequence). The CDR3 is CATLDRGITGELFF. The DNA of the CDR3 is TGTGCCACCCTGGACAGGGGCATAACCGGGGAGCTGTTTTTT. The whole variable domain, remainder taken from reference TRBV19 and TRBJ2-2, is DGGITQSPKYLFRKEGQNVTLSCEQNLNHDAMYWYRQDPGQGLRLIYYSQIVNDFQKGDIAEGYSVSREKKESFPLTVTSAQKNPTAFYLCATLDRGITGELFFGEGSRLTVL.

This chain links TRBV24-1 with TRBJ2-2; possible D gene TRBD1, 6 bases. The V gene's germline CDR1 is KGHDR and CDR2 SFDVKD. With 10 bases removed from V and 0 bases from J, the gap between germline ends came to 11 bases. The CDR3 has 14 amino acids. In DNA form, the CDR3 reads TGTGCCACTACCGGGACATCGAACACCGGGGAGCTGTTTTTT. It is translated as CATTGTSNTGELFF.

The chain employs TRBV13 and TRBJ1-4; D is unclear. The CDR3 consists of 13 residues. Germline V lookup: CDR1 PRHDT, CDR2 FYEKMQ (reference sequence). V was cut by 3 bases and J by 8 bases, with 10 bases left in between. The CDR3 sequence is CASSLGLYEKLFF. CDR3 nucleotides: TGTGCCAGCAGCTTGGGCCTTTACGAAAAACTGTTTTTT.

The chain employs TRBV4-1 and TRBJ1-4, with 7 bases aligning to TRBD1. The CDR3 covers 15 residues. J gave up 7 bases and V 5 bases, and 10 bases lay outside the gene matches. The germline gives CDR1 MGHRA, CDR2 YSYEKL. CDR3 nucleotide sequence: TGCGCCAGCAGCTATTACAGGGGTTTCGCTGAAAAACTGTTTTTT. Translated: CASSYYRGFAEKLFF.

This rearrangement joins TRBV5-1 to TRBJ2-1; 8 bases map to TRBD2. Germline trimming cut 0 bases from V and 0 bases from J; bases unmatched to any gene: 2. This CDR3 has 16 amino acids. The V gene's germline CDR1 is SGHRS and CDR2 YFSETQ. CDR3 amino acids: CASSLASGSSYNEQFF. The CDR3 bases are TGCGCCAGCAGCTTGGCGAGCGGGAGCTCCTACAATGAGCAGTTCTTC.

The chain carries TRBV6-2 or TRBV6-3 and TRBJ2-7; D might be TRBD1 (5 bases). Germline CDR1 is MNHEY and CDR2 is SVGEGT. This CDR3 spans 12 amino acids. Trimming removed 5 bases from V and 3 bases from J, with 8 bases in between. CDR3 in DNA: TGTGCCAGCAGTAGAGACAGCTACGAGCAGTACTTC. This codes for CASSRDSYEQYF.

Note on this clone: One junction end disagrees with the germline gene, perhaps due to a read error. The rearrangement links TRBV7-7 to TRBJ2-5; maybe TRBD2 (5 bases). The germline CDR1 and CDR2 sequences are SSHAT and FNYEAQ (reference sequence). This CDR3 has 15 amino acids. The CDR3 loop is CASSLVTSDSGAQYF. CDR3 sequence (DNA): TGTGCTAGCAGCTTAGTGACGTCTGACTCCGGGGCCCAGTACTTC.

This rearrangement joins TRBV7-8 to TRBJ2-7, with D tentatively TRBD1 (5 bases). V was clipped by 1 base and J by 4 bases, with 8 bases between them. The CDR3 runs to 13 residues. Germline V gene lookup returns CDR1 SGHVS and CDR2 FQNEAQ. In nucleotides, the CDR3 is TGTGCCAGCAGCTTAGAGGGGATGTACGAGCAGTACTTC. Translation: CASSLEGMYEQYF.

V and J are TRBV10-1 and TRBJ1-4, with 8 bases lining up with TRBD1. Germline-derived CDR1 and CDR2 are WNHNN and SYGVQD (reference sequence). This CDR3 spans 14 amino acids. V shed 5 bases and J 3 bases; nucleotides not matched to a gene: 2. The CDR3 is CASSYRGANEKLFF. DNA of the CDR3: TGCGCCAGCAGTTACAGGGGGGCTAATGAAAAACTGTTTTTT.